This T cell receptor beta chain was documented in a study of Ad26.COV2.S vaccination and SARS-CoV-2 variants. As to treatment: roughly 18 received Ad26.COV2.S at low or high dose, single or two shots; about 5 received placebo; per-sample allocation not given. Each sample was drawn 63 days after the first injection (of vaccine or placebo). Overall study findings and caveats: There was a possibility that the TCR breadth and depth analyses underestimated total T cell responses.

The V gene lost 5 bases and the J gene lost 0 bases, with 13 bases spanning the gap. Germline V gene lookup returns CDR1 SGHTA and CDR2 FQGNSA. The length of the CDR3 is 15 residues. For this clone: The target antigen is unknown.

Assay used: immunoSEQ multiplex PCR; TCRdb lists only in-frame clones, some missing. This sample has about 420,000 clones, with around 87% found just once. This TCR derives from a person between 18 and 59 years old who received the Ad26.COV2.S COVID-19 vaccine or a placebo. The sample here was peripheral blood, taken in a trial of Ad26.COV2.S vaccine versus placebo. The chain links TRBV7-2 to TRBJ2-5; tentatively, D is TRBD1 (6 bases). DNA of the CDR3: TGTGCCAGCAGCCTATCGACAGGTTACCAAGAGACCCAGTACTTC. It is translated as CASSLSTGYQETQYF. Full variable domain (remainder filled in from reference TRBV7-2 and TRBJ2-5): GAGVSQSPSNKVTEKGKDVELRCDPISGHTALYWYRQSLGQGLEFLIYFQGNSAPDKSGLPSDRFSAERTGGSVSTLTIQRTQQEDSAVYLCASSLSTGYQETQYFGPGTRLLVL.